These 10 T cell receptor beta chains were all obtained from the same sample, sequenced in a study of metastatic and nonmetastatic thyroid tumors. Thyroid surgery took place with no prior treatment in any patient. TCRdb reanalyzed the PCR reads via MiXCR. Of 40,000 to 55,000 clones listed, roughly 18% are singletons. What was sequenced was blood. These receptors all stem from a female donor with papillary thyroid cancer or a benign thyroid nodule (not recorded which). Some clones in this sample may be carry-over from other donors' samples.

This clone was detected many times. The chain combines TRBV5-4 with TRBJ1-2; D may be TRBD1 (6 bases). From germline, CDR1 is SGHNT and CDR2 YYREEE (reference sequence). Trimming left V 4 bases short and J 2 bases short, with 9 bases between. The CDR3 contains 13 residues. The CDR3 coding sequence is TGTGCCAGCAGCGAGCAGGGGAACTATGGCTACACCTTC. Protein sequence: CASSEQGNYGYTF. The full variable domain, in which reference TRBV5-4 and TRBJ1-2 provide the parts outside the CDR3, is ETGVTQSPTHLIKTRGQQVTLRCSSQSGHNTVSWYQQALGQGPQFIFQYYREEENGRGNFPPRFSGLQFPNYSSELNVNALELDDSALYLCASSEQGNYGYTFGSGTRLTVV.

This clone occurred many times. The rearrangement joins TRBV19 to TRBJ2-1; 11 nucleotides line up with TRBD2. V gave up 4 bases and J gave up 3 bases; unmatched junction bases: 8. CDR1 and CDR2 (germline): LNHDA, SQIVND (reference sequence). This CDR3 comprises 17 residues. In DNA, the CDR3 is TGTGCCAGTAGTACAAATAGCGGGAGGGCCCTCTACAATGAGCAGTTCTTC. It is translated as CASSTNSGRALYNEQFF.

This clone was found many times. The chain employs TRBV6-1 and TRBJ2-1; 11 bases are shared with TRBD1. Looked up from germline, CDR1 is MNHNS and CDR2 is SASEGT. There are 14 residues in the CDR3. Trimming at V came to 6 bases and at J to 7 bases, leaving 5 bases not matched to a gene. The CDR3 nucleotides read TGTGCCAGCAGGGGGACAGGGGGTCGGAATGAGCAGTTCTTC. It codes for CASRGTGGRNEQFF.

This clone was seen ten or more times. This sequence joins TRBV4-1 and TRBJ2-4; 7 nucleotides align to TRBD1. CDR3 length equals 17 residues. Germline V gives CDR1 MGHRA, CDR2 YSYEKL. The J segment lost 1 base and the V segment lost 3 bases, leaving 9 bases of the junction unmatched. The CDR3 DNA reads as TGCGCCAGCAGCCAGAATACAGGGGTGTGGGCCAAAAACATTCAGTACTTC. Translating it yields CASSQNTGVWAKNIQYF.

The chain carries TRBV20-1 and TRBJ2-7; D gene unclear. The V end lost 4 bases, the J end lost 2 bases, and 15 bases lay between the germline ends. Germline assignment: CDR1 DFQATT and CDR2 SNEGSKA (reference sequence). This CDR3 has 14 amino acids. CDR3 in DNA: TGCAGTGCTAACCCTATTGGCAACCCCTACGAGCAGTACTTC. It specifies CSANPIGNPYEQYF.

The sample holds many counts of this clone. The chain joins TRBV20-1 to TRBJ2-7; TRBD2 matches 9 bases. Germline V gene data show CDR1 as DFQATT and CDR2 as SNEGSKA (reference sequence). V lost 3 bases, J lost 3 bases, and 9 bases stayed unmatched. CDR3 length: 15 residues. CDR3 coding DNA: TGCAGTGCTAGGCGTAGCGGGAGTGGGCGCTACGAGCAGTACTTC. Protein: CSARRSGSGRYEQYF.

This clone was observed many times. The V and J genes are TRBV2 and TRBJ2-2, with 9 bases that match TRBD1. Germline CDR1 is SNHLY and CDR2 is FYNNEI. Trimming cost V 6 bases and J 4 bases; bases outside gene matches: 3. This CDR3 has 14 amino acids. The CDR3 coding sequence is TGTGCCAGCAGGGGGACAGGGAGCACCGGGGAGCTGTTTTTT. This gives the protein CASRGTGSTGELFF.

This clone was seen ten or more times. The chain is built from TRBV5-6 and TRBJ2-3; tentative D call: TRBD2 (6 bases). Germline V gene sequence: CDR1 SGHDT, CDR2 YYEEEE. CDR3 length: 14 residues. V lost 4 bases to trimming and J lost 2 bases, with 11 bases between them. CDR3 amino acids: CASSPGLDTDTQYF. The CDR3 DNA reads as TGTGCCAGCAGCCCGGGACTCGACACAGATACGCAGTATTTT. The full variable domain, completed using reference TRBV5-6 and TRBJ2-3, is DAGVTQSPTHLIKTRGQQVTLRCSPKSGHDTVSWYQQALGQGPQFIFQYYEEEERQRGNFPDRFSGHQFPNYSSELNVNALLLGDSALYLCASSPGLDTDTQYFGPGTRLTVL.

Concerning this clone itself: The junction departs from germline at one end; a sequencing error may be responsible. The J gene is TRBJ2-4, the V gene TRBV6-1; D not resolved. The CDR3 runs 14 residues. Germline-derived CDR1 and CDR2 are MNHNS and SASEGT. CDR3 loop: CASSTDSGKDIQYF. In DNA form, the CDR3 reads TGTGCCAGCAGTACTGATAGTGGCAAAGACATTCAGTACTTC.

This clone was observed many times. The chain uses TRBV5-1 and TRBJ2-1; D call uncertain. The CDR3 length is 13 residues. V lost 2 bases and J lost 5, with 8 bases in between. Germline-derived CDR1 and CDR2 are SGHRS and YFSETQ. The CDR3 region is CASSFRTDNEQFF. The CDR3 DNA reads as TGCGCCAGCAGCTTTAGGACGGACAATGAGCAGTTCTTC.